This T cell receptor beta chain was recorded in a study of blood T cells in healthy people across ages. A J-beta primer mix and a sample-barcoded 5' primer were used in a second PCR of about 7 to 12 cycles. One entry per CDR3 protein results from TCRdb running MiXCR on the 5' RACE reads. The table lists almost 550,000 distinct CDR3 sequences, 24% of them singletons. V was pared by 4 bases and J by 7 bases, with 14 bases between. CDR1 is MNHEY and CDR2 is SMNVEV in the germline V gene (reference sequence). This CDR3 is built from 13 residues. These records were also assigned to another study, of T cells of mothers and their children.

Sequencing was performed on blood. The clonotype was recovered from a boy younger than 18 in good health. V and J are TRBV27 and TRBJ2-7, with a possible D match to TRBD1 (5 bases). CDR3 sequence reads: CASSSSQGLEQYF. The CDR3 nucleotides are TGTGCCAGCAGTTCCTCTCAGGGATTGGAGCAGTACTTC.